This T cell receptor (beta chain) was recovered during a study of yellow fever vaccine responses in identical twins. Broader study findings: Twins reportedly mounted vaccine T cell responses that seemed partly convergent, partly personalized.

TCRdb ran MiXCR on the RT-PCR reads and lists one entry per CDR3 protein. The top ten clones hold 1.5% to 2% of a sample with several thousand distinct CDR3 sequences, about 87% of them seen once. This CDR3 region has 14 residues. V lost 2 bases, J lost 4 bases, and 11 bases lay in between. CDR1 ENHRY and CDR2 SYGVKD come from the germline V gene. A word on this clonotype: Its antigen is undetermined.

The sequence came from a woman under 30 who received the yellow fever vaccine. The chain carries TRBV10-3 and TRBJ1-2, with a possible D match to TRBD1 (5 bases). Specimen: T cells from blood (PBMCs), unsorted or a sorted subset (not recorded which), collected before or after yellow fever vaccination (not recorded which). The chain's CDR3 is CAISEGRGTYGYTF. CDR3 nucleotides: TGTGCCATCAGTGAGGGAAGAGGGACCTATGGCTACACCTTC.